The 21 T cell receptor beta chains reported below all come from one sample, sequenced in a study of blood T cell repertoires in COVID-19. Sequencing was performed with immunoSEQ multiplex PCR; in TCRdb, only in-frame clones are kept and a portion is missing. The table records around 300,000 clones, approximately 93% of them present only once. Sequencing was done on a sample of peripheral blood. The receptors derive from a woman in her twenties or thirties with COVID-19, enrolled during active disease.

This clone turned up a few times. The chain employs TRBV6-5 and TRBJ1-1; tentative D call: TRBD1 (6 bases). CDR3 length equals 15 residues. CDR1 and CDR2 from the germline V gene are MNHEY and SVGAGI. Trimming cost V 5 bases and J 3 bases, with 16 bases left between them. The CDR3 bases are TGTGCCAGCAGTCCGTTGGGGGCATGGGACACTGAAGCTTTCTTT. This gives the protein CASSPLGAWDTEAFF.

This sequence joins TRBV11-2 and TRBJ1-1; perhaps TRBD1 as D (5 bases). Germline V gene sequence: CDR1 SGHAT, CDR2 FQNNGV. The CDR3 is made up of 15 amino acids. Trimming left V 2 bases short and J 5 bases short, with 15 bases between. CDR3 sequence: CASSLLQGAGTEAFF. For the CDR3, the DNA is TGTGCCAGCAGCTTATTGCAGGGTGCGGGGACTGAAGCTTTCTTT.

This chain uses TRBV19 with TRBJ2-2; no reliable D call. CDR3 length: 16 residues. Between the trimmed V and J ends, which lost 3 bases and 1 base, there was a span of 12 bases. Germline V gene data show CDR1 as LNHDA and CDR2 as SQIVND (reference sequence). The CDR3 reads CASSILLAENTGELFF. In nucleotides, the CDR3 is TGTGCCAGTAGTATCCTTCTCGCGGAGAACACCGGGGAGCTGTTTTTT.

This clone appeared a single time. The gene calls are TRBV10-3 and TRBJ1-1; a weak D match, TRBD1 (6 bases). The germline CDR1 and CDR2 sequences are ENHRY and SYGVKD. Trimming removed 1 base from V and 6 bases from J, with 9 bases in between. CDR3 size: 13 residues. CDR3 loop: CAISEFEGAEAFF. For the CDR3, the DNA is TGTGCCATCAGTGAGTTCGAGGGGGCTGAAGCTTTCTTT.

The rearrangement links TRBV29-1 to TRBJ2-3; D ambiguous. The germline gives CDR1 SQVTM, CDR2 ANQGSEA. The CDR3 spans 16 residues. V lost 2 bases and J 0 bases, leaving 15 bases between the germline ends. DNA of the CDR3: TGCAGCGTTGAACGCGCGGTCTCATCTAGCACAGATACGCAGTATTTT. Translating it yields CSVERAVSSSTDTQYF.

This chain uses TRBV18 with TRBJ2-5; 8 nucleotides line up with TRBD1. J lost 3 bases, V lost 1 base, and 4 bases had no gene match. CDR3 length equals 15 residues. CDR1 and CDR2 (germline): KGHSH, LQKENI. The chain's CDR3 is CASSPRAGGEETQYF. The DNA of the CDR3 is TGTGCCAGCTCACCACGTGCAGGGGGCGAAGAGACCCAGTACTTC. Combining the CDR3 with reference TRBV18 and TRBJ2-5 gives the whole variable domain NAGVMQNPRHLVRRRGQEARLRCSPMKGHSHVYWYRQLPEEGLKFMVYLQKENIIDESGMPKERFSAEFPKEGPSILRIQQVVRGDSAAYFCASSPRAGGEETQYFGPGTRLLVL.

The chain uses TRBV3-1 (or the pseudogene TRBV3-2) and TRBJ2-2; unclear D gene. There are 14 residues in the CDR3. The germline V gene has CDR1 LGHDT and CDR2 YNNKEL (reference sequence). The germline V and J ends were trimmed by 0 bases and 2 bases, with 4 bases remaining between them. CDR3 in DNA: TGTGCCAGCAGCCAAGATGGCAACACCGGGGAGCTGTTTTTT. As protein: CASSQDGNTGELFF.

This clone was recorded once. V and J are TRBV18 and TRBJ1-5, with 7 bases fitting TRBD1. The CDR3 is made up of 15 amino acids. The germline gives CDR1 KGHSH, CDR2 LQKENI. V lost 6 bases and J lost 0; bases outside the gene matches: 5. DNA for the CDR3: TGTGCCAGCTCTCGACAGGGAAATAGCAATCAGCCCCAGCATTTT. Protein: CASSRQGNSNQPQHF. The full variable domain, with the rest looked up from reference TRBV18 and TRBJ1-5, is NAGVMQNPRHLVRRRGQEARLRCSPMKGHSHVYWYRQLPEEGLKFMVYLQKENIIDESGMPKERFSAEFPKEGPSILRIQQVVRGDSAAYFCASSRQGNSNQPQHFGDGTRLSIL.

V gene TRBV6-6 combines with J gene TRBJ1-5; no firm D call. The CDR3 is made up of 14 amino acids. Per the germline V gene, CDR1 is MNHNY and CDR2 is SVGAGI (reference sequence). Trimming cost V 5 bases and J 6 bases, with 14 bases left between them. CDR3 nucleotide sequence: TGTGCCAGCAGTGACGGGAAGTCAACTCAGCCCCAGCATTTT. This translates into CASSDGKSTQPQHF.

The chain uses TRBV7-8 and TRBJ1-2, with D possibly being TRBD1 (5 bases). Trimming took off 1 base at V and 7 bases at J, with 10 bases between the two ends. This CDR3 is built from 13 residues. Germline V gene sequence: CDR1 SGHVS, CDR2 FQNEAQ. The CDR3 nucleotides read TGTGCCAGCAGCTTAGAGGGGCCAGGTGGCTACACCTTC. This sequence encodes CASSLEGPGGYTF.

The chain combines TRBV10-1 with TRBJ2-5, with 11 bases matching TRBD2. CDR1 is WNHNN and CDR2 is SYGVQD in the germline V gene (reference sequence). This CDR3 contains 15 residues. J gave up 5 bases and V 3 bases, and 5 bases lay outside the gene matches. The CDR3 nucleotides read TGCGCCAGCAGTGAACTAGCGGGAGTATGGGAGACCCAGTACTTC. Protein: CASSELAGVWETQYF.

The V gene is TRBV5-6, the J gene TRBJ2-2; no clear D gene. The CDR3 covers 15 residues. Germline CDR1 and CDR2: SGHDT and YYEEEE. V was pared by 4 bases and J by 5 bases, with 15 bases between. The CDR3 nucleotides are TGTGCCAGCAGCCCCGAGCCTAAGCTGACCGGGGAGCTGTTTTTT. Its translation: CASSPEPKLTGELFF.

The gene calls are TRBV25-1 and TRBJ2-7; 12 bases fit TRBD2. Trimming cost V 6 bases and J 4 bases; bases outside gene matches: 13. This CDR3 has 17 amino acids. From germline, CDR1 is MGHDK and CDR2 SYGVNS. The CDR3 bases are TGTGCCAGCAGCCCGTCCCTAGCGGGAGGGCGATGGTACGAGCAGTACTTC. This translates into CASSPSLAGGRWYEQYF.

This chain links TRBV5-1 with TRBJ1-2; 10 bases line up with TRBD1. CDR3 length: 14 amino acids. Unmatched junction bases numbered 6, after V lost 4 bases and J lost 6 bases. The V gene's germline CDR1 is SGHRS and CDR2 YFSETQ. Written as DNA, the CDR3 is TGCGCCAGCAGCCAGACAGGGGGCGGTGATGGCTACACCTTC. Residues: CASSQTGGGDGYTF.

This sequence joins TRBV27 and TRBJ1-5, with TRBD1 matching over 10 bases. Germline V lookup: CDR1 MNHEY, CDR2 SMNVEV (reference sequence). The CDR3 has 16 amino acids. V was pared by 2 bases and J by 7 bases, with 8 bases of the junction left unmatched. The CDR3 DNA reads as TGTGCCAGCAGTTTAACGACAGGGGGCGTAGAACAGCCCCAGCATTTT. It translates to CASSLTTGGVEQPQHF.

The chain links TRBV5-1 to TRBJ2-3, with D possibly matching TRBD1 (5 bases). The CDR3 totals 16 residues. V lost 7 bases and J 2 bases, leaving 20 bases between the germline ends. From germline, CDR1 is SGHRS and CDR2 YFSETQ. CDR3 coding DNA: TGCGCCAGCGGTCGCAGTGGACAAACCACCACAGATACGCAGTATTTT. Amino acid sequence: CASGRSGQTTTDTQYF.

The chain carries TRBV11-2 and TRBJ2-7, with D possibly matching TRBD2 (5 bases). V was pared by 0 bases and J by 6 bases, with 12 bases between. The germline V gene has CDR1 SGHAT and CDR2 FQNNGV. The CDR3 loop spans 14 amino acids. The CDR3 sequence is CASSLELGLFEQYF. Here the CDR3 DNA reads TGTGCCAGCAGCTTAGAACTAGGGCTCTTCGAGCAGTACTTC.

This chain links TRBV12-3 or TRBV12-4 with TRBJ2-1, with no clear D. V dropped 6 bases and J dropped 5 bases, with 5 bases sitting between them. The CDR3 extends over 11 amino acids. The CDR3 loop is CASSFNNEQFF. In DNA form, the CDR3 reads TGTGCCAGCAGCTTTAACAATGAGCAGTTCTTC.

V gene TRBV7-2 combines with J gene TRBJ2-2, with D uncertain. Germline V lookup: CDR1 SGHTA, CDR2 FQGNSA. CDR3 length: 15 amino acids. Trimming left V 0 bases short and J 7 bases short, with 12 bases between. CDR3 in amino acids: CASSLAPVSDGELFF. The CDR3 nucleotides read TGTGCCAGCAGCTTAGCGCCGGTCTCCGACGGGGAGCTGTTTTTT. Supplemented by reference TRBV7-2 and TRBJ2-2, the full variable domain reads GAGVSQSPSNKVTEKGKDVELRCDPISGHTALYWYRQSLGQGLEFLIYFQGNSAPDKSGLPSDRFSAERTGGSVSTLTIQRTQQEDSAVYLCASSLAPVSDGELFFGEGSRLTVL.

The CDR3 DNA is TGCGCCAGCATCGGACAGGACGGGTACAATGAGCAGTTCTTC. It is translated as CASIGQDGYNEQFF. This chain joins TRBV10-1 and TRBJ2-1; TRBD1 matches 7 bases. This CDR3 spans 14 amino acids. Unmatched junction bases numbered 7, after V lost 7 bases and J lost 4 bases. CDR1 and CDR2 (germline): WNHNN, SYGVQD (reference sequence).

The J gene is TRBJ1-2, the V gene TRBV7-2, with D possibly matching TRBD1 (6 bases). Germline CDR1 reads SGHTA; CDR2 reads FQGNSA. Between the trimmed V and J ends, which lost 5 bases and 6 bases, there was a span of 13 bases. The CDR3 has 13 residues. CDR3 DNA: TGTGCCAGCAGCCCCAGGACAGCGGATGGCTACACCTTC. It specifies CASSPRTADGYTF.